These 21 T cell receptor beta chains were all obtained from the same sample, sequenced in a study of blood T cell repertoires in COVID-19. The assay was immunoSEQ multiplex PCR, and TCRdb's table has in-frame clones only and misses some. The sample carries approximately 27,000 clones, 80% to 90% recorded once. Sample: peripheral blood. The receptors stem from a woman aged 45-65 years with active COVID-19.

The chain uses TRBV6-1 and TRBJ2-7; 7 bases align to TRBD2. Germline V gene sequence: CDR1 MNHNS, CDR2 SASEGT. After removal of 2 bases from V and 3 bases from J, the junction contained 7 bases not matched to a gene. This CDR3 is 15 amino acids long. CDR3 residues: CASSEQLTSDYEQYF. Written as DNA, the CDR3 is TGTGCCAGCAGTGAACAGTTAACTAGCGACTACGAGCAGTACTTC.

This chain links TRBV5-5 with TRBJ2-2, with 10 bases that match TRBD1. J was trimmed by 5 bases and V by 4 bases; bases with no gene match: 11. Germline lookup yields CDR1 SGHKS and CDR2 YYEKEE (reference sequence). CDR3 length equals 17 residues. Written as DNA, the CDR3 is TGTGCCAGCAGCAAGAATCCTCCGGGACAGGGGACCGGGGAGCTGTTTTTT. Translation gives CASSKNPPGQGTGELFF.

The V call is TRBV5-1, the J call TRBJ2-1; 8 nucleotides agree with TRBD1. The V gene end was trimmed by 3 bases and the J gene end by 3 bases; junction bases not matched to a gene: 5. The CDR3 spans 15 residues. Germline V CDR1 and CDR2: SGHRS, YFSETQ. The CDR3 protein is CASSSGTGYYNEQFF. CDR3 bases: TGCGCCAGCAGCTCCGGGACAGGATACTACAATGAGCAGTTCTTC.

This sequence joins TRBV29-1 and TRBJ2-1; 8 bases line up with TRBD2. V was clipped by 5 bases and J by 4 bases; unmatched bases: 7. This CDR3 is built from 14 residues. Germline V gene lookup returns CDR1 SQVTM and CDR2 ANQGSEA. CDR3 sequence reads: CSVTGTRGYNEQFF. The CDR3, as DNA: TGCAGCGTTACCGGGACTAGAGGTTACAATGAGCAGTTCTTC.

V usage is TRBV28 and J usage is TRBJ1-1, with 10 bases aligning to TRBD1. This CDR3 contains 16 residues. With V trimmed by 4 bases and J by 1 base, 6 bases remained unmatched. The germline V gene encodes CDR1 MDHEN and CDR2 SYDVKM. The CDR3 loop reads CASSSPGQGKNTEAFF. The CDR3 nucleotides are TGTGCCAGCAGTTCCCCGGGACAGGGGAAGAACACTGAAGCTTTCTTT.

This rearrangement joins TRBV27 to TRBJ2-7, with 9 nucleotides matching TRBD1. Germline V gene lookup returns CDR1 MNHEY and CDR2 SMNVEV (reference sequence). The CDR3 consists of 13 residues. The V segment lost 5 bases and the J segment 5 bases; nucleotides outside the gene matches: 4. CDR3: CASSRGQGHEQYF. The CDR3, as DNA: TGTGCCAGCAGTAGGGGACAGGGCCACGAGCAGTACTTC.

The rearrangement uses TRBV11-2 and TRBJ2-7; D might be TRBD2 (5 bases). The CDR3 extends over 12 amino acids. With 1 base removed from V and 7 bases from J, the gap between germline ends came to 8 bases. CDR1 is SGHAT and CDR2 is FQNNGV in the germline V gene. The CDR3 coding sequence is TGTGCCAGCAGCTTAGGGTCGGGGGAGCAGTACTTC. It translates to CASSLGSGEQYF.

The rearrangement joins TRBV3-1 (or the pseudogene TRBV3-2) to TRBJ1-2; 8 bases agree with TRBD1. The ends lost 3 bases at V and 3 bases at J; junction bases unmatched: 12. This CDR3 has 17 amino acids. Germline CDR1 and CDR2: LGHDT and YNNKEL (reference sequence). The CDR3 region is CASSQHYQGARDYGYTF. Written as DNA, the CDR3 is TGTGCCAGCAGCCAGCACTACCAGGGGGCGCGGGACTATGGCTACACCTTC.

This clone was recorded once. The chain couples TRBV6-5 to TRBJ2-3, with a weak D call TRBD1 (6 bases). Germline values: CDR1 MNHEY, CDR2 SVGAGI. V shed 2 bases and J shed 2 bases, with 8 bases lying between them. The CDR3 contains 14 residues. CDR3 in DNA: TGTGCCAGCAGTTACAGGGGGATCACAGATACGCAGTATTTT. It encodes CASSYRGITDTQYF.

The V gene is TRBV5-1, the J gene TRBJ2-2; D possibly corresponds to TRBD2 (5 bases). Germline CDR1 SGHRS, CDR2 YFSETQ. Trimming shortened V by 5 bases and J by 2 bases, and 10 bases separated the two germline ends. This CDR3 has 14 amino acids. The CDR3 loop reads CASRDSLNTGELFF. CDR3 nucleotide sequence: TGCGCCAGCAGGGACTCCTTAAACACCGGGGAGCTGTTTTTT. Together with reference TRBV5-1 and TRBJ2-2, the CDR3 gives the full variable domain: KAGVTQTPRYLIKTRGQQVTLSCSPISGHRSVSWYQQTPGQGLQFLFEYFSETQRNKGNFPGRFSGRQFSNSRSEMNVSTLELGDSALYLCASRDSLNTGELFFGEGSRLTVL.

The CDR3 reads CASRTRVRTEAFF. The CDR3 bases are TGTGCCAGCCGGACCAGGGTTCGAACTGAAGCTTTCTTT. The chain combines TRBV28 with TRBJ1-1, with D tentatively TRBD1 (5 bases). There are 13 residues in the CDR3. The ends were cut back, 8 bases at V and 5 bases at J, with 15 bases in the middle. The germline gives CDR1 MDHEN, CDR2 SYDVKM.

The chain employs TRBV2 and TRBJ2-7; a possible D gene is TRBD2 (5 bases). The germline V gene has CDR1 SNHLY and CDR2 FYNNEI. V was shortened by 7 bases and J by 0 bases, with 19 bases between the two germline ends. The CDR3 covers 16 residues. CDR3 coding DNA: TGTGCCAGCAAAGAGGGCCCCGCGGGTAGCTCCTACGAGCAGTACTTC. Translation gives CASKEGPAGSSYEQYF.

V is TRBV2 and J is TRBJ2-7, with D tentatively TRBD2 (6 bases). The V and J ends lost 6 bases and 3 bases respectively, with 12 bases between them. The CDR3 spans 13 residues. The germline gives CDR1 SNHLY, CDR2 FYNNEI. CDR3 in amino acids: CASSDGGYYEQYF. The CDR3 bases are TGTGCCAGCAGCGACGGGGGATACTACGAGCAGTACTTC.

The chain carries TRBV10-1 and TRBJ2-1; 10 bases align to TRBD1. The CDR3 extends over 16 amino acids. V was clipped by 3 bases and J by 5 bases; unmatched bases: 7. Germline V lookup: CDR1 WNHNN, CDR2 SYGVQD (reference sequence). The CDR3 spells CASSDRDRGPHNEQFF. The DNA of the CDR3 is TGCGCCAGCAGTGACCGGGACAGGGGACCCCACAATGAGCAGTTCTTC.

This clone was detected a few times. The chain is built from TRBV25-1 and TRBJ1-2; the D is unclear. Per germline, CDR1 MGHDK and CDR2 SYGVNS. With 6 bases removed from V and 7 bases from J, the gap between germline ends came to 9 bases. This CDR3 is built from 11 residues. CDR3 coding DNA: TGTGCCAGCAGCCCAGGCTCTGGCTACACCTTC. This sequence encodes CASSPGSGYTF.

The table lists this clone with a count of one. The J gene is TRBJ2-3, the V gene TRBV12-3 or TRBV12-4; D possibly corresponds to TRBD1 (6 bases). CDR3 length equals 13 residues. The germline V and J ends were trimmed by 3 bases and 4 bases, with 8 bases remaining between them. In DNA form, the CDR3 reads TGTGCCAGCAGTTTGTCAGGGGCAGATACGCAGTATTTT. It yields the protein CASSLSGADTQYF.

The chain carries TRBV5-1 and TRBJ2-1; 12 bases align to TRBD1. Germline V gene lookup returns CDR1 SGHRS and CDR2 YFSETQ. Trimming took 4 bases from V and 9 from J; bases not matched to a gene: 5. The CDR3 loop spans 14 amino acids. CDR3: CASSIGTGGLEQFF. The CDR3, as DNA: TGCGCCAGCAGCATCGGGACAGGGGGCCTTGAGCAGTTCTTC.

This chain uses TRBV25-1 with TRBJ2-2, with a possible D match to TRBD2 (5 bases). CDR1 is MGHDK and CDR2 is SYGVNS in the germline V gene. Trimming removed 6 bases from V and 6 bases from J, with 11 bases in between. CDR3 size: 13 residues. DNA for the CDR3: TGTGCCAGCAGGACCGGTAGCGCCGGGGAGCTGTTTTTT. Its translation: CASRTGSAGELFF.

The gene calls are TRBV28 and TRBJ2-7, with 12 bases fitting TRBD1. The CDR3 length is 14 residues. V lost 3 bases and J lost 6; bases outside the gene matches: 3. Germline V gene sequence: CDR1 MDHEN, CDR2 SYDVKM. The CDR3 loop is CASSLGQGAFEQYF. For the CDR3, the DNA is TGTGCCAGCAGTTTGGGACAGGGGGCTTTCGAGCAGTACTTC. The variable domain in full, completed from reference TRBV28 and TRBJ2-7, reads DVKVTQSSRYLVKRTGEKVFLECVQDMDHENMFWYRQDPGLGLRLIYFSYDVKMKEKGDIPEGYSVSREKKERFSLILESASTNQTSMYLCASSLGQGAFEQYFGPGTRLTVT.

The chain combines TRBV9 with TRBJ2-5; 10 bases fit TRBD2. The junction had 9 bases not matched to a gene; V was cut back by 3 bases and J by 4 bases. The CDR3 consists of 16 residues. Germline V gives CDR1 SGDLS, CDR2 YYNGEE. Written as DNA, the CDR3 is TGTGCCAGCAGCGCCCCCAAAGCGGGAGGGACAGAGACCCAGTACTTC. Protein: CASSAPKAGGTETQYF.

The chain combines TRBV28 with TRBJ1-5, with 8 positions matching TRBD1. Germline V gene lookup returns CDR1 MDHEN and CDR2 SYDVKM. V shed 7 bases and J 7 bases; nucleotides not matched to a gene: 15. The CDR3 covers 16 residues. The DNA for the CDR3 is TGTGCCAGCATGGGCCCTTGGCAGGGGGCTAGGCAGCCCCAGCATTTT. The encoded protein is CASMGPWQGARQPQHF. Using reference TRBV28 and TRBJ1-5 for the parts outside the CDR3, the full variable domain is DVKVTQSSRYLVKRTGEKVFLECVQDMDHENMFWYRQDPGLGLRLIYFSYDVKMKEKGDIPEGYSVSREKKERFSLILESASTNQTSMYLCASMGPWQGARQPQHFGDGTRLSIL.